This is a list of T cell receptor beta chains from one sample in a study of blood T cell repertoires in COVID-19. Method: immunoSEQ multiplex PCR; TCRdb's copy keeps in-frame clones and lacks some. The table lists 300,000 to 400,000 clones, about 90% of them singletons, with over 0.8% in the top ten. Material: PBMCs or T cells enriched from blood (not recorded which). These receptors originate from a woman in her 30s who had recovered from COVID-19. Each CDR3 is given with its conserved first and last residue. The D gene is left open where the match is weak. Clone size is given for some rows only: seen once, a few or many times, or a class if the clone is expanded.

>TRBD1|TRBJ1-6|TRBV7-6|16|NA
TGTGCCAGCAGCTTAGCCTCGGCAGGGGGCAGATCACCCCTCCACTTT
CASSLASAGGRSPLHF
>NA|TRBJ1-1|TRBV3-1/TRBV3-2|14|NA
TGTGCCAGCAGCCAATCGGGGGGGAACACTGAAGCTTTCTTT
CASSQSGGNTEAFF
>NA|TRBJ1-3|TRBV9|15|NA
TGTGCCAGCAGCGTAGGCGCGGGTTCGGATGACACCATATATTTT
CASSVGAGSDDTIYF
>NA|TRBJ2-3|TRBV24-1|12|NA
TGTGCCACCAGTTCCCCTTCGGGTACGCAGTATTTT
CATSSPSGTQYF
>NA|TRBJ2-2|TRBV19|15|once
TGTGCCAGTAGTACCGGACAGTGGCGGACCGGGGAGCTGTTTTTT
CASSTGQWRTGELFF
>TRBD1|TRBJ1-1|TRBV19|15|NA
TGTGCCAGTAGTACACAGGGGGCGCTCCGGACTGAAGCTTTCTTT
CASSTQGALRTEAFF
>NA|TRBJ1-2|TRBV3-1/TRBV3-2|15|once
TGTGCCAGCAGCCAAGATCTTGGTGGAGTCTATGGCTACACCTTC
CASSQDLGGVYGYTF
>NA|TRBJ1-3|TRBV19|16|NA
TGTGCCAGTAGCACCCGGACTCACAGCTCTGGAAACACCATATATTTT
CASSTRTHSSGNTIYF
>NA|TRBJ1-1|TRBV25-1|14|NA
TGTGCCAGATTCCCTTCGGGGGGTGAGCCTGAAGCTTTCTTT
CARFPSGGEPEAFF
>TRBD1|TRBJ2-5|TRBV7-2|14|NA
TGTGCCAGCAGCTTATTGGCAGGGGGAAAGACCCAGTACTTC
CASSLLAGGKTQYF
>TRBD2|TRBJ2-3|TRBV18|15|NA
TGTGCCAGCTCACCAGACGGGGGGAGCACAGATACGCAGTATTTT
CASSPDGGSTDTQYF
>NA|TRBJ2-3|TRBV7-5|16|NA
TGTGTCAGAAGCCCGCGGGGGGGGCCTAGCACAGATACGCAGTATTTT
CVRSPRGGPSTDTQYF
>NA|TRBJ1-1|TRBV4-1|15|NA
TGCGCCAGCAGCCAAGATAGGCGGGGGCGGACTGAAGCTTTCTTT
CASSQDRRGRTEAFF
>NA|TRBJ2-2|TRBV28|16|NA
TGTGCCAGCAGCAGAGCCGGGACACTGAACACCGGGGAGCTGTTTTTT
CASSRAGTLNTGELFF
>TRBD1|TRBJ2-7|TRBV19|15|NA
TGTGCCAGTAGTCCCCGGACAGGGGGTATCCACGAGCAGTACTTC
CASSPRTGGIHEQYF
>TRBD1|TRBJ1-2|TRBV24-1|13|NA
TGTGCCACCAGCGTATGGGACAGGGATGGCTACACCTTC
CATSVWDRDGYTF
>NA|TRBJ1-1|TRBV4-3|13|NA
TGCGCCAGCAGCTACGAGAGGAACACTGAAGCTTTCTTT
CASSYERNTEAFF
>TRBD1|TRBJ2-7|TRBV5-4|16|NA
TGTGCCAACCACACCCAAGACAGGGTAGCAGCCTACGAGCAGTACTTC
CANHTQDRVAAYEQYF
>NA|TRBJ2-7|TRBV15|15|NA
TGTGCCACCAGCAGACTCATCACGGGAAACTACGAGCAGTACTTC
CATSRLITGNYEQYF
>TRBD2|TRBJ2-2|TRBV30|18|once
TGTGCCTGGAGGGGGATTGGGACTAGCGGGAGCAACACCGGGGAGCTGTTTTTT
CAWRGIGTSGSNTGELFF
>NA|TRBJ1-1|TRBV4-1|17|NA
TGCGCCAGCAGCCAGTATCAAACGAGGCCGACGAACACTGAAGCTTTCTTT
CASSQYQTRPTNTEAFF
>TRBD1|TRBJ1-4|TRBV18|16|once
TGTGCCAGCTCACTTTCCCGGGACAGAGGAAATGAAAAACTGTTTTTT
CASSLSRDRGNEKLFF
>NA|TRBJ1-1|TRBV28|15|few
TGTGCCAGCAGTTTCTTTTGGGGCAGTAACACTGAAGCTTTCTTT
CASSFFWGSNTEAFF
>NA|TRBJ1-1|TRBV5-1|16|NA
TGCGCCAGCAGCTCCACACGCGGGCGGATGAACACTGAAGCTTTCTTT
CASSSTRGRMNTEAFF
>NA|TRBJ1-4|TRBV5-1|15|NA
TGCGCCAGCAGCTTGGAACGGAGCTTTAATGAAAAACTGTTTTTT
CASSLERSFNEKLFF
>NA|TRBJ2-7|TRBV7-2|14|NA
TGTGCCAGCAGCTTTCCACCCGGGATCTCAGAGCAGTACTTC
CASSFPPGISEQYF
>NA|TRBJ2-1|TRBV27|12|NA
TGTGCCAGCAGTCCAGGTTACAATGAGCAGTTCTTC
CASSPGYNEQFF
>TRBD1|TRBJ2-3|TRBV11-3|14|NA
TGTGCCAGCAGCTTTGGACAGGGGACAGATACGCAGTATTTT
CASSFGQGTDTQYF
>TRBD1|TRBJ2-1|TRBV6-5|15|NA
TGTGCCAGCAGTTACGCCGGACAGGGGAGGCATGAGCAGTTCTTC
CASSYAGQGRHEQFF